The rows below give T cell receptor beta chains drawn from one sample of a study of OX40 agonist ivuxolimab in advanced cancers. Sequencing was performed with immunoSEQ multiplex PCR; in TCRdb, only in-frame clones are kept and a portion is missing. The data show around 57,000 clones, 80% to 90% seen once. Sample: CD4+ or CD8+ T cells sorted from blood, taken in a trial of the OX40 agonist ivuxolimab. The receptors here all came from an adult with an advanced solid tumor such as melanoma, head and neck, liver or kidney cancer. The CDR3 runs from the conserved cysteine through the conserved F or W. A D gene is named only where the DNA matches it firmly. Expanded clones are given a class, and other clones once, few, many or no size at all.

abundance,v_gene,d_gene,j_gene,CDR3aa,CDR3nt
NA,TRBV27,TRBD1,TRBJ1-1,CASSAGTGGYSEAFF,TGTGCCAGCAGTGCCGGGACAGGGGGGTATTCTGAAGCTTTCTTT
NA,TRBV7-9,NA,TRBJ1-1,CASSRPPQGVVAEAFF,TGTGCCAGCAGCCGGCCCCCACAGGGCGTCGTCGCTGAAGCTTTCTTT
NA,TRBV10-3,TRBD2,TRBJ2-7,CAIRGTSDASEQYF,TGTGCCATCAGGGGGACTAGCGACGCTTCCGAGCAGTACTTC
NA,TRBV4-1,TRBD1,TRBJ2-7,CASSQERGHYEQYF,TGCGCCAGCAGCCAAGAAAGGGGGCACTACGAGCAGTACTTC
NA,TRBV11-3,TRBD2,TRBJ2-1,CASSSGTSVPNEQFF,TGTGCCAGCAGCTCCGGGACTAGCGTACCTAATGAGCAGTTCTTC
NA,TRBV15,TRBD2,TRBJ2-5,CATSRDPGGGETQYF,TGTGCCACCAGCAGAGATCCGGGGGGTGGGGAGACCCAGTACTTC
NA,TRBV2,NA,TRBJ2-3,CASSEASSTDTQYF,TGTGCCAGCAGTGAAGCATCAAGCACAGATACGCAGTATTTT
NA,TRBV27,NA,TRBJ2-3,CASSLGGELTDTQYF,TGTGCCAGCAGTTTAGGGGGAGAGCTCACAGATACGCAGTATTTT
NA,TRBV4-1,NA,TRBJ2-5,CASSRLVGEVETQYF,TGCGCCAGCAGCCGACTCGTCGGGGAAGTAGAGACCCAGTACTTC
once,TRBV5-4,TRBD2,TRBJ2-1,CASSLGLAGPLYNEQFF,TGTGCCAGCAGCTTGGGTCTAGCGGGGCCATTATACAATGAGCAGTTCTTC
NA,TRBV7-9,NA,TRBJ1-1,CASSLVGGQVEAFF,TGTGCCAGCAGCTTAGTGGGGGGGCAGGTTGAAGCTTTCTTT